This record concerns one T cell receptor (beta chain) sequence. Its antigen remains unidentified. No much larger clonotype is one base removed from it; base qualities were not supplied. The sample belongs to a study of sequential checkpoint blockade in melanoma (dated by TCRdb to between 2018 and 2021). About the investigation overall: Patients were assigned by 1:1 randomization to either first-line nivolumab followed by ipilimumab (arm A) or ipilimumab followed by nivolumab (arm B). Maintenance nivolumab came after both trial sequences.

The treatment or condition label here, explained by the study, means: randomized to nivolumab then ipilimumab (arm A) or the reverse (arm B). Prior DNA-damaging chemotherapy had not been received by any trial patient. Thawed PBMCs were sorted on a FACS Aria II flow cytometer to isolate live CD3+CD8+ cells negative for CD19 and CD56. Samples came from patients with melanoma in CheckMate 064, a randomized, open-label phase II trial of sequential checkpoint blockade. Peripheral blood mononuclear cells were collected by leukapheresis, purified with Ficoll-Paque, and frozen in human serum with about 9.6% DMSO. Right after sorting, the blood CD3+CD8+ cells were verified to be >98% pure, and DNA extraction followed. The research as a whole found: The response-prediction model combining TCR metrics and mutation burden needs validation in larger, independent patient cohorts.

TCRbeta CDR3 regions were immunosequenced from genomic DNA with the immunoSEQ Assay. Before high-throughput sequencing, genomic DNA was amplified using bias-controlled multiplex PCR. Under the source paper's analysis protocol: To quantify the absolute abundance of each unique TCRbeta CDR3 region, the sequences were collapsed and filtered. Clonality, defined as 1 minus Pielou's evenness, was calculated using only productive rearrangements. Clones with significantly greater frequencies in on-treatment versus baseline samples were identified using a previously published method. TCRdb re-hosts the immuneACCESS table, in-frame sequences only. Its copies lack some clones; in the studies checked, an unresolved V gene accounts for under half of them, and the cause for the rest is not known. D and trimming come from the DNA, and the V and J calls and clone size come from that table. Counted in this sample were roughly 18,000 clones; under 80% of them appeared once. The biggest ten clones account for 12% of the sample.

The receptor comes from a human donor with melanoma. This specimen consisted of CD8+ T cells sorted from blood (inferred from file names), obtained from a patient given nivolumab and ipilimumab in sequence.

The CDR3 protein: CASSPYTIIPNPNTEAFF. The sequenced DNA is TGTGCCAGCAGCCCATACACGATCATCCCCAACCCCAACACTGAAGCTTTCTTT. Here the chain combines TRBV7-3 and TRBJ1-1; there is no confident call for the D gene. Relative to germline, V is 5 bases shorter and J is 2 bases shorter, with 24 bases between their ends. Looking up the germline V gene yields CDR1 SGHTA and CDR2 FQGTGA. From the cysteine up to the phenylalanine, the CDR3 has a length of 18 residues. Only the CDR3 portion is preserved as DNA: 54 bases, with reading frame beginning at the first base.